The next 18 T cell receptor beta chains were all read from a single sample in a study of cytomegalovirus exposure and HLA in healthy donors. Amplification used 60 Vbeta primers and 13 Jbeta primers. TCRdb's table, derived via immunoSEQ multiplex PCR, lists solely in-frame clones and lacks some. Here the sample spans around 100,000 clones, around 57% being singletons. The specimen was PBMCs. These receptors originate from a human donor in good health.

This chain connects TRBV28 to TRBJ2-1, with TRBD1 matching 7 bases. The CDR3 length is 19 residues. Germline-derived CDR1 and CDR2 are MDHEN and SYDVKM. V shed 2 bases, J shed 2 bases, and the junction held 15 bases outside the gene matches. CDR3 residues: CASSLGPHRGRRPYNEQFF. Written as DNA, the CDR3 is TGTGCCAGCAGTTTAGGACCCCACAGGGGACGTCGCCCCTACAATGAGCAGTTCTTC.

This chain connects TRBV27 to TRBJ1-5; no definite D call. Trimming removed 3 bases from V and 2 bases from J, with 11 bases in between. The CDR3 runs to 15 residues. Looked up from germline, CDR1 is MNHEY and CDR2 is SMNVEV (reference sequence). Written as DNA, the CDR3 is TGTGCCAGCAGTTTTGGGAGTGGTCGCAATCAGCCCCAGCATTTT. Protein: CASSFGSGRNQPQHF.

This chain uses TRBV2 with TRBJ2-7, with 8 nucleotides matching TRBD1. Germline values: CDR1 SNHLY, CDR2 FYNNEI. The CDR3 length is 15 residues. V lost 6 bases, J lost 1 base, and 8 bases stayed unmatched. The CDR3 DNA reads TGTGCCAGCAGCCCCAGGGGGCCCCCTTCCTACGAGCAGTACTTC. Translation: CASSPRGPPSYEQYF.

The V call is TRBV19, the J call TRBJ1-2; 9 bases agree with TRBD1. Trimming at V came to 10 bases and at J to 3 bases, leaving 9 bases not matched to a gene. The germline gives CDR1 LNHDA, CDR2 SQIVND (reference sequence). The CDR3 is 14 residues long. The CDR3 loop reads CATTTRTGDYGYTF. The CDR3, as DNA: TGTGCCACCACAACACGGACAGGGGACTATGGCTACACCTTC.

This clone was detected once. This chain connects TRBV14 to TRBJ2-2; maybe TRBD1 (5 bases). The germline V gene encodes CDR1 SGHDN and CDR2 FVKESK. The CDR3 is 14 residues long. V was cut by 4 bases and J by 7 bases, with 13 bases left in between. The CDR3: CASSPSWGGGELFF. In nucleotides, the CDR3 is TGTGCCAGCAGCCCCTCCTGGGGCGGCGGGGAGCTGTTTTTT.

CDR3 DNA sequence: TGTGCCAGCAGGGGACAGGGGATAGGCAATCAGCCCCAGCATTTT. It codes for CASRGQGIGNQPQHF. The chain combines TRBV2 with TRBJ1-5, with 10 bases lining up with TRBD1. V was pared by 6 bases and J by 2 bases, with 4 bases of the junction left unmatched. This CDR3 is 15 amino acids long. Germline V gene lookup returns CDR1 SNHLY and CDR2 FYNNEI.

This clone has just one count. The chain is built from TRBV11-2 and TRBJ2-1, with 7 bases aligning to TRBD2. The CDR3 sequence is 15 residues long. Per the germline V gene, CDR1 is SGHAT and CDR2 is FQNNGV. V was pared by 6 bases and J by 7 bases, with 12 bases of the junction left unmatched. In nucleotides, the CDR3 is TGTGCCAGCAGTCTCAACGGGCAGGGAGGGAATGAGCAGTTCTTC. Its translation is CASSLNGQGGNEQFF.

The chain links TRBV6-4 to TRBJ2-1, with TRBD2 identical over 9 bases. V was clipped by 3 bases and J by 4 bases; unmatched bases: 7. CDR1 is MRHNA and CDR2 is SNTAGT in the germline V gene. The CDR3 extends over 16 amino acids. The chain's CDR3 is CASSELAGEGYNEQFF. In DNA form, the CDR3 reads TGTGCCAGCAGTGAGTTAGCGGGAGAAGGTTACAATGAGCAGTTCTTC.

This clone was counted a few times. This chain joins TRBV4-2 and TRBJ2-7; 7 bases align to TRBD2. This CDR3 has 14 amino acids. Trimming took 0 bases from V and 4 from J; bases not matched to a gene: 3. Germline V gene data show CDR1 as LGHNA and CDR2 as YNFKEQ. The CDR3 loop is CASSQEAGWYEQYF. The CDR3 bases are TGTGCCAGCAGCCAAGAAGCGGGATGGTACGAGCAGTACTTC.

This clone was detected only a few times. The rearrangement uses TRBV11-2 and TRBJ2-1; D not certain. V shed 7 bases and J shed 2 bases, with 3 bases lying between them. Germline CDR1 and CDR2: SGHAT and FQNNGV. This CDR3 spans 11 amino acids. The CDR3 reads CASTTYNEQFF. CDR3 sequence (DNA): TGTGCCAGCACCACCTACAATGAGCAGTTCTTC.

The genes are TRBV28 and TRBJ2-7, with 8 bases aligning to TRBD1. This CDR3 is 15 amino acids long. Trimming took 6 bases from V and 0 from J; bases not matched to a gene: 7. Germline V gene sequence: CDR1 MDHEN, CDR2 SYDVKM. CDR3 region: CASRSGQDLSYEQYF. The DNA of the CDR3 is TGTGCCAGCAGGTCGGGACAGGACCTCTCCTACGAGCAGTACTTC.

This clone was seen a handful of times. The chain is built from TRBV29-1 and TRBJ2-5, with TRBD1 as a possible D gene (5 bases). With the DNA end fitting TRBJ2-7 better, the J assignment may be wrong. This CDR3 has 13 amino acids. The germline CDR1 and CDR2 sequences are SQVTM and ANQGSEA. The CDR3 sequence is CSVEPQGSYEQYF. The CDR3 DNA reads TGCAGCGTTGAGCCCCAGGGATCCTACGAGCAGTACTTC.

The table lists this clone with a count of one. The J gene is TRBJ2-3, the V gene TRBV6-4, with D unclear. CDR3 length: 13 residues. V was pared by 3 bases and J by 0 bases, with 4 bases between. Germline values: CDR1 MRHNA, CDR2 SNTAGT. CDR3 coding DNA: TGTGCCAGCAGTGATGCGAGCACAGATACGCAGTATTTT. This gives the protein CASSDASTDTQYF.

This clone was counted between two and nine times. V gene TRBV30 combines with J gene TRBJ1-1, with 7 bases fitting TRBD1. The ends lost 3 bases at V and 1 base at J; junction bases unmatched: 8. CDR3 length equals 15 residues. From germline, CDR1 is GTSNPN and CDR2 SVGIG (reference sequence). In nucleotides, the CDR3 is TGTGCCTGGAGGGAGGACAGGCTTTCGAACACTGAAGCTTTCTTT. Protein sequence: CAWREDRLSNTEAFF.

V and J are TRBV6-6 and TRBJ2-2; 10 nucleotides line up with TRBD2. The CDR3 loop spans 15 amino acids. Germline CDR1 and CDR2: MNHNY and SVGAGI (reference sequence). After removal of 5 bases from V and 5 bases from J, the junction contained 5 bases not matched to a gene. DNA for the CDR3: TGTGCCAGCAGTCTCCTAGCGGGAGCGACCGGGGAGCTGTTTTTT. Amino acids: CASSLLAGATGELFF.

This sequence joins TRBV6-1 and TRBJ2-1; 13 nucleotides align to TRBD2. CDR1 is MNHNS, CDR2 SASEGT, per germline. V gave up 0 bases and J gave up 6 bases; unmatched junction bases: 2. The CDR3 has 16 residues. CDR3 in DNA: TGTGCCAGCAGTGAAGCAGGACTAGCGGGAGTCAATGAGCAGTTCTTC. It is translated as CASSEAGLAGVNEQFF.

In its sample, this clone was seen a few times. The chain carries TRBV6-1 and TRBJ2-7; the match to TRBD2 covers 7 bases. V lost 4 bases, J lost 5 bases, and 11 bases stayed unmatched. Germline V gene sequence: CDR1 MNHNS, CDR2 SASEGT. The CDR3 runs 15 residues. The CDR3 is CASSVELAAMHEQYF. The CDR3 region has the DNA TGTGCCAGCAGTGTAGAGCTAGCGGCTATGCACGAGCAGTACTTC.

The table lists this clone with a few counts. The genes are TRBV7-8 and TRBJ2-7; TRBD2 matches at 8 bases. CDR1 and CDR2 from the germline V gene are SGHVS and FQNEAQ. The V and J ends lost 5 bases and 7 bases, in that order; junction bases with no gene match: 19. This CDR3 spans 17 amino acids. CDR3 region: CASSHEPSGSWKKEQYF. In DNA form, the CDR3 reads TGTGCCAGCAGCCACGAACCGAGCGGGAGCTGGAAAAAGGAGCAGTACTTC.